The present TCR beta chain was sequenced within a study of T-cell reconstitution after alpha-beta-depleted transplantation in children. TCRbeta library construction was performed incorporating unique molecular identifiers. Via MiXCR, TCRdb re-called the PCR reads, giving one row per CDR3 protein. The top ten clones hold approximately 33% of a sample with fewer than 750,000 distinct CDR3 sequences, roughly 30% of them seen once. The germline V gene encodes CDR1 DFQATT and CDR2 SNEGSKA (reference sequence). CDR3 length: 13 amino acids. Trimming stripped 1 base from V and 0 bases from J, with 4 bases between.

This clonotype was sampled from a boy less than two years old with Wiskott-Aldrich syndrome, due to receive a stem cell transplant. The chain recombines TRBV20-1 with TRBJ2-1; D uncertain. The sample was PBMCs, taken before TCRalphabeta/CD19-depleted stem cell transplant. The CDR3 loop reads CSARARSYNEQFF. The CDR3 nucleotides are TGCAGTGCTAGAGCCCGCTCCTACAATGAGCAGTTCTTC.